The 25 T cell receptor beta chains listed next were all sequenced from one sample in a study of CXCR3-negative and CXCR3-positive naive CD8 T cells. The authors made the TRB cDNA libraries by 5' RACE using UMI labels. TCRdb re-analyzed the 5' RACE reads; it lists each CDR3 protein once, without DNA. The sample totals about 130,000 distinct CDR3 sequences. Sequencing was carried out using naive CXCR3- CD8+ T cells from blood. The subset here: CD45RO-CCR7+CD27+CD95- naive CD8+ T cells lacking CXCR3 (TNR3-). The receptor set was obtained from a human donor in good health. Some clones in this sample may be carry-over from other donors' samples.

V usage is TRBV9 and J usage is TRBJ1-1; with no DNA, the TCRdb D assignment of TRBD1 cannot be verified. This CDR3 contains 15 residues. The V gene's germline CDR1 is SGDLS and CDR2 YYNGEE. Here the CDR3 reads CASSADDRVNTEAFF.

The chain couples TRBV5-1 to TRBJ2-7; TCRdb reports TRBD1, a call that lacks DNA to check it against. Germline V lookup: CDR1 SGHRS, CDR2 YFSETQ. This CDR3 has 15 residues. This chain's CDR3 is CASSLVRGNEYEQYF.

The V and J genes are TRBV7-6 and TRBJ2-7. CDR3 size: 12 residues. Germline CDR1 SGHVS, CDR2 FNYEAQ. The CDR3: CASSTDNGEQYF.

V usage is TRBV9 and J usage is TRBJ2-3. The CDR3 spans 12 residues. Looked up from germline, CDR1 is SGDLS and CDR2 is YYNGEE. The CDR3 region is CASSVVQDTQYF.

The chain's CDR3 is CATSSNRLADLSTDTQYF. The chain uses TRBV15 and TRBJ2-3; the D call of TRBD2 rests on TCRdb alone, since no DNA is present to check it. There are 18 residues in the CDR3. Germline-derived CDR1 and CDR2 are LNHNV and YYDKDF (reference sequence).

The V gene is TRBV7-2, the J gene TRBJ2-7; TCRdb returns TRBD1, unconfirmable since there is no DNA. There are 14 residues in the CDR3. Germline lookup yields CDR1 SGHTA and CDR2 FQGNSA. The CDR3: CASSLASPLYEQYF.

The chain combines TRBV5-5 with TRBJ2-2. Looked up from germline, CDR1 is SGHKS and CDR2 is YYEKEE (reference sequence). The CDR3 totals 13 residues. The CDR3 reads CASSLTEGGELFF.

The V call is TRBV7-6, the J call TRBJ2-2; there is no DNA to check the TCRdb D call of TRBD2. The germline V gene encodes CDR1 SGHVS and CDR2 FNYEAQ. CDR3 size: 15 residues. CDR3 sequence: CASSLVNRATGELFF. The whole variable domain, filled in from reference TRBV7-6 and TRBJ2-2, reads GAGVSQSPRYKVTKRGQDVALRCDPISGHVSLYWYRQALGQGPEFLTYFNYEAQQDKSGLPNDRFSAERPEGSISTLTIQRTEQRDSAMYRCASSLVNRATGELFFGEGSRLTVL.

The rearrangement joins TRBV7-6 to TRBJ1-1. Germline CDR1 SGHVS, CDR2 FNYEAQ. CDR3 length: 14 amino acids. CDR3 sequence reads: CASSLEQGVAEAFF.

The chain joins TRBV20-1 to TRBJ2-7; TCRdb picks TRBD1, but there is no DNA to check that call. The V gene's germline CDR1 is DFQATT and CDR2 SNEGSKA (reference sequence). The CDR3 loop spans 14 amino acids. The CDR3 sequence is CSAKDGGGIDEQYF.

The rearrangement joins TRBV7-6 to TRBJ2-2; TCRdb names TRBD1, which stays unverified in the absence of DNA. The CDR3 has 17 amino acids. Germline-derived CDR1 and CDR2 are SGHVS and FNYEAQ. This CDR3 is CASSSDKGRGDTGELFF.

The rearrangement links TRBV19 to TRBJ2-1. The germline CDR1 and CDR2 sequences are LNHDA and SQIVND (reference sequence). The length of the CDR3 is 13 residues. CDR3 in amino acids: CASSIRVYNEQFF.

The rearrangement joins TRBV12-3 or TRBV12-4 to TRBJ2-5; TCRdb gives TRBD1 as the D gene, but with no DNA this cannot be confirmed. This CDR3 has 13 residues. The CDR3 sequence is CASRAYGGETQYF.

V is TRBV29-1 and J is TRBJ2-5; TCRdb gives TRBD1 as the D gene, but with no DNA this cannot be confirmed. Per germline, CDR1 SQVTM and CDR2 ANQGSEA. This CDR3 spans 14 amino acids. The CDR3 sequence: CSVGRTDHQETQYF.

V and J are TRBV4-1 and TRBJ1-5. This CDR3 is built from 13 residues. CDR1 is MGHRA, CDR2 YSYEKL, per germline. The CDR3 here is CASSQDQDQPQHF.

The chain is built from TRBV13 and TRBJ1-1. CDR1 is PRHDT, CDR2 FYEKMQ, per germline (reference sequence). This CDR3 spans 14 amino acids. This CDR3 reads CASSTALGGTEAFF.

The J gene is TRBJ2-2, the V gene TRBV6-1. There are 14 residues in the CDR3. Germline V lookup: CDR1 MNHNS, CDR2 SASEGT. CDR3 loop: CASSRGLNTGELFF.

This CDR3 reads CASGILRAGKYEQYF. The chain combines TRBV12-5 with TRBJ2-7; absent DNA, TCRdb's TRBD1 call cannot be checked. Germline V gene sequence: CDR1 LGHNT, CDR2 FRNRAP. The CDR3 has 15 residues.

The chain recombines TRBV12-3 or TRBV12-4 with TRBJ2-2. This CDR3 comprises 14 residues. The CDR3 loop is CASSSLVHTGELFF.

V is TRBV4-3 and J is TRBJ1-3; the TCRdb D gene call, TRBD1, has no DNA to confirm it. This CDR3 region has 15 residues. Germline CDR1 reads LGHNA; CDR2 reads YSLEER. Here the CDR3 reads CASSHTRGLGNTIYF.

CDR3 region: CASSLLAGEIGELFF. V and J are TRBV28 and TRBJ2-2; TCRdb selects TRBD2, and the lack of DNA leaves this call unchecked. Germline assignment: CDR1 MDHEN and CDR2 SYDVKM. CDR3 length equals 15 residues.

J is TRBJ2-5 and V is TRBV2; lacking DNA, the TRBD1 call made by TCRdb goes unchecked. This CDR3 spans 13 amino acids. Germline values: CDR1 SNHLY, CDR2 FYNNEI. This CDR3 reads CASRTGYQETQYF. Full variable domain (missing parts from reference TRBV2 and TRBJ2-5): EPEVTQTPSHQVTQMGQEVILRCVPISNHLYFYWYRQILGQKVEFLVSFYNNEISEKSEIFDDQFSVERPDGSNFTLKIRSTKLEDSAMYFCASRTGYQETQYFGPGTRLLVL.

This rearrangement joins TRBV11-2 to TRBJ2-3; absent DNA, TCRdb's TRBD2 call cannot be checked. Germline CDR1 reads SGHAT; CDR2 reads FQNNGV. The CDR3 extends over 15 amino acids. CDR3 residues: CASSLDNGGGDTQYF.

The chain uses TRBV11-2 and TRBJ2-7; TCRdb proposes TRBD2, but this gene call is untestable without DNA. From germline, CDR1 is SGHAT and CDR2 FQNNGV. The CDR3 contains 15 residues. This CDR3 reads CASSHGTSGTYEQYF.

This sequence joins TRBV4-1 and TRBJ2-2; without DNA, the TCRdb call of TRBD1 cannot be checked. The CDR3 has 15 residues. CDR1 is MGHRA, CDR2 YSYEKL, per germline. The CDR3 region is CASSQEGTGTGELFF.